Following are 15 T cell receptor beta chains from one sample sequenced in a study of T cells after yellow fever vaccination. TCRdb processed the 5' RACE reads anew with MiXCR; each CDR3 protein has one entry. This table has roughly 340,000 distinct CDR3 sequences, 8.7% appearing once. This specimen was PBMCs, taken on the day of the first yellow fever vaccination. The source is a young man who received the YFV17D yellow fever vaccine.

J is TRBJ1-5 and V is TRBV5-6; no clear D. From germline, CDR1 is SGHDT and CDR2 YYEEEE. Between the trimmed V and J ends, which lost 3 bases and 3 bases, there was a span of 13 bases. The CDR3 sequence is 15 residues long. The CDR3 bases are TGTGCCAGCAGCTGGAGCCTGGCGCCCAATCAGCCCCAGCATTTT. Protein product: CASSWSLAPNQPQHF.

This clonotype was found a few times. The chain employs TRBV1 and TRBJ2-1. TRBV1 is recorded as a pseudogene. The CDR3 runs to 13 residues. The CDR3 DNA is TGCACCAGCAGCCAACTTCGGACGTGCGGTCCGTTCTTC. Protein product: CTSSQLRTCGPFF.

This clonotype was detected a few times. The V call is TRBV7-9, the J call TRBJ2-7; D not certain. CDR1 and CDR2 (germline): SEHNR, FQNEAQ (reference sequence). This CDR3 is 13 amino acids long. Between the trimmed V and J ends, which lost 5 bases and 3 bases, there was a span of 11 bases. For the CDR3, the DNA is TGTGCCAGCAGCCGCGGATCAGACTACGAGCAGTACTTC. Encoded protein: CASSRGSDYEQYF.

The rearrangement links TRBV29-1 to TRBJ1-1; D possibly corresponds to TRBD1 (6 bases). From germline, CDR1 is SQVTM and CDR2 ANQGSEA. This CDR3 comprises 12 residues. The V and J ends lost 6 bases and 3 bases respectively, with 11 bases between them. The CDR3 DNA reads TGCAGCGTCCACAGGGACTACACTGAAGCTTTCTTT. As protein: CSVHRDYTEAFF.

The chain links TRBV6-1 to TRBJ2-3; TRBD1 aligns across 9 bases. This CDR3 is 14 amino acids long. V was clipped by 10 bases and J by 8 bases; unmatched bases: 13. Germline V gene data show CDR1 as MNHNS and CDR2 as SASEGT. CDR3 in amino acids: CATLVQGARATQYF. Written as DNA, the CDR3 is TGTGCCACGCTCGTACAGGGGGCGCGGGCTACGCAGTATTTT.

In its sample, this clonotype was seen a few times. This chain uses TRBV6-1 with TRBJ2-5; D possibly matches TRBD1 or TRBD2 (5 bases each). CDR3 size: 16 residues. Trimming cost V 5 bases and J 2 bases, with 18 bases left between them. Per germline, CDR1 MNHNS and CDR2 SASEGT. Written as DNA, the CDR3 is TGTGCCAGCAGTCTGGGACGCGTAGGTGGGCAAGAGACCCAGTACTTC. Protein: CASSLGRVGGQETQYF.

This clonotype was detected many times. V gene TRBV25-1 combines with J gene TRBJ2-6; D is possibly TRBD2 (5 bases). This CDR3 contains 13 residues. The germline gives CDR1 MGHDK, CDR2 SYGVNS. The CDR3: CASGVSGANVLTF. DNA for the CDR3: TGTGCTTCCGGGGTCTCTGGGGCCAACGTCCTGACTTTC.

J is TRBJ2-1 and V is TRBV19; 11 positions agree with TRBD2. The CDR3 contains 15 residues. J gave up 12 bases and V 1 base, and 8 bases lay outside the gene matches. CDR1 and CDR2 (germline): LNHDA, SQIVND (reference sequence). The CDR3 DNA reads as TGTGCCAGTAGTATAGCCCCTAGCGGGGGGTGGGGGCAGTTCTTC. As protein: CASSIAPSGGWGQFF. The whole variable domain, remainder taken from reference TRBV19 and TRBJ2-1, is DGGITQSPKYLFRKEGQNVTLSCEQNLNHDAMYWYRQDPGQGLRLIYYSQIVNDFQKGDIAEGYSVSREKKESFPLTVTSAQKNPTAFYLCASSIAPSGGWGQFFGPGTRLTVL.

In this sample, this clonotype turned up a few times. The chain is built from TRBV7-9 and TRBJ2-1, with D possibly TRBD2 on 5 matching bases. CDR3 length: 12 amino acids. With 5 bases removed from V and 8 bases from J, the gap between germline ends came to 10 bases. Germline lookup yields CDR1 SEHNR and CDR2 FQNEAQ (reference sequence). CDR3 DNA: TGTGCCAGCAGCCCTGCGAGGGATGAGCAGTTCTTC. This translates into CASSPARDEQFF. The full variable domain, completed using reference TRBV7-9 and TRBJ2-1, is DTGVSQNPRHKITKRGQNVTFRCDPISEHNRLYWYRQTLGQGPEFLTYFQNEAQLEKSRLLSDRFSAERPKGSFSTLEIQRTEQGDSAMYLCASSPARDEQFFGPGTRLTVL.

This clonotype was counted at least ten times. This chain links TRBV7-9 with TRBJ2-4, with TRBD1 matching 7 bases. Unmatched junction bases numbered 6, after V lost 5 bases and J lost 5 bases. The CDR3 is 14 residues long. The germline CDR1 and CDR2 sequences are SEHNR and FQNEAQ (reference sequence). In DNA, the CDR3 is TGTGCCAGCAGCCCTCAGGGGGTAGAAAACATTCAGTACTTC. Its protein is CASSPQGVENIQYF.

This clonotype was recorded at least ten times. This chain connects TRBV4-1 to TRBJ1-5; possible D gene TRBD1, 5 bases. V lost 1 base, J lost 7 bases, and 8 bases lay in between. The germline CDR1 and CDR2 sequences are MGHRA and YSYEKL. This CDR3 region has 13 residues. CDR3: CASSQVRGQPQHF. CDR3 in DNA: TGCGCCAGCAGCCAAGTGAGGGGACAGCCCCAGCATTTT.

The chain carries TRBV12-3 or TRBV12-4 and TRBJ1-1, with D perhaps TRBD1 (5 bases). The germline V and J ends were trimmed by 6 bases and 6 bases, with 17 bases remaining between them. The CDR3 is made up of 14 amino acids. DNA for the CDR3: TGTGCCAGCAGGCCCAGGGCCCGGGGGGCTGAAGCTTTCTTT. Its translation is CASRPRARGAEAFF.

This clonotype was seen more than once but under ten times. This rearrangement joins TRBV6-2 or TRBV6-3 to TRBJ2-7; no reliable D call. The CDR3 length is 13 residues. Germline CDR1 reads MNHEY; CDR2 reads SVGEGT. V was trimmed by 7 bases and J by 0 bases, leaving 10 bases between them. The CDR3 nucleotides read TGTGCCAGCAAGCGACCGCACTCCTACGAGCAGTACGTC. Translated, it gives CASKRPHSYEQYV.

The chain uses TRBV20-1 and TRBJ1-1; TRBD1 might be the D (5 bases). Germline assignment: CDR1 DFQATT and CDR2 SNEGSKA (reference sequence). The V end lost 6 bases, the J end lost 5 bases, and 16 bases lay between the germline ends. The CDR3 loop spans 13 amino acids. In DNA form, the CDR3 reads TGCAGTGCCCCTGGTCGGGGGTGGACTGAAGCTTTCTTT. This gives the protein CSAPGRGWTEAFF.

This clonotype was found many times. The CDR3 protein is CASSSGRDTQYF. DNA of the CDR3: TGTGCCAGCAGCTCTGGCCGGGATACGCAGTATTTT. This chain links TRBV7-2 with TRBJ2-3; D gene uncertain. CDR3 length equals 12 residues. V gave up 4 bases and J gave up 6 bases, with 8 bases separating them. CDR1 is SGHTA and CDR2 is FQGNSA in the germline V gene. The entire variable domain, with the rest obtained from reference TRBV7-2 and TRBJ2-3, is as follows: GAGVSQSPSNKVTEKGKDVELRCDPISGHTALYWYRQSLGQGLEFLIYFQGNSAPDKSGLPSDRFSAERTGGSVSTLTIQRTQQEDSAVYLCASSSGRDTQYFGPGTRLTVL.